Following are 14 T cell receptor beta chains from one sample sequenced in a study of cytomegalovirus exposure and HLA in healthy donors. Vbeta (60) and Jbeta (13) primers were used in the PCR. Libraries were prepared by immunoSEQ multiplex PCR; TCRdb keeps only in-frame clonotypes and omits some of them. The top ten hold approximately 7% of the sample, which has roughly 140,000 clones, around 80% seen once. The sequenced sample was PBMCs. The origin of the receptors is a man aged 35 to 55 in good health and CMV-seropositive.

The chain is built from TRBV18 and TRBJ2-3; 12 nucleotides align to TRBD2. V lost 4 bases and J lost 3; bases outside the gene matches: 5. CDR3 length equals 16 residues. Germline V gives CDR1 KGHSH, CDR2 LQKENI. The CDR3 spells CASSLMTSGSTDTQYF. CDR3 nucleotide sequence: TGTGCCAGCTCACTGATGACTAGCGGGAGTACAGATACGCAGTATTTT.

V and J are TRBV29-1 and TRBJ1-1; D gene uncertain. Between the trimmed V and J ends, which lost 3 bases and 3 bases, there was a span of 8 bases. This CDR3 has 12 amino acids. Germline CDR1 and CDR2: SQVTM and ANQGSEA. The CDR3 loop is CSVDRRDTEAFF. The CDR3 DNA reads as TGCAGCGTTGACAGGCGCGACACTGAAGCTTTCTTT.

This chain connects TRBV5-1 to TRBJ1-1; D uncertain. Germline V gives CDR1 SGHRS, CDR2 YFSETQ. The CDR3 totals 15 residues. The V end was cut by 2 bases, the J end by 1 base, with 12 bases between. This CDR3 reads CASSLASGKNTEAFF. The CDR3 nucleotides read TGCGCCAGCAGCTTAGCATCAGGCAAGAACACTGAAGCTTTCTTT.

The chain has TRBV10-3 and TRBJ2-7; 7 bases map to TRBD1. This CDR3 is 13 amino acids long. Germline CDR1 ENHRY, CDR2 SYGVKD. After removal of 6 bases from V and 4 bases from J, the junction contained 6 bases not matched to a gene. CDR3 nucleotide sequence: TGTGCCATCAGCCGGGACAGCCTTTACGAGCAGTACTTC. It codes for CAISRDSLYEQYF.

The chain has TRBV2 and TRBJ1-2; 7 positions agree with TRBD1. Germline values: CDR1 SNHLY, CDR2 FYNNEI. CDR3 size: 15 residues. Germline trimming cut 4 bases from V and 7 bases from J; bases unmatched to any gene: 12. CDR3 nucleotide sequence: TGTGCCAGCAGTGCCGCGTTACAGGGGTATGGTGGCTACACCTTC. Translated, it gives CASSAALQGYGGYTF. The full variable domain, its missing parts supplied by reference TRBV2 and TRBJ1-2, is EPEVTQTPSHQVTQMGQEVILRCVPISNHLYFYWYRQILGQKVEFLVSFYNNEISEKSEIFDDQFSVERPDGSNFTLKIRSTKLEDSAMYFCASSAALQGYGGYTFGSGTRLTVV.

The rearrangement uses TRBV6-5 and TRBJ1-3, with TRBD1 matching 7 bases. Looked up from germline, CDR1 is MNHEY and CDR2 is SVGAGI. The CDR3 has 14 amino acids. V lost 5 bases to trimming and J lost 1 base; unmatched junction nucleotides: 2. In nucleotides, the CDR3 is TGTGCCAGCAGTAGACAGGGTTCTGGAAACACCATATATTTT. Protein: CASSRQGSGNTIYF.

CDR3 protein: CASSPRLAGEPTGELFF. The CDR3 nucleotides are TGTGCCAGCAGCCCAAGACTAGCGGGAGAGCCCACCGGGGAGCTGTTTTTT. The rearrangement uses TRBV9 and TRBJ2-2; TRBD2 matches 12 bases. J gave up 4 bases and V 4 bases, and 8 bases lay outside the gene matches. The CDR3 spans 17 residues. In germline, CDR1 is SGDLS, CDR2 YYNGEE.

In its sample, this clone was seen a few times. J is TRBJ2-6 and V is TRBV4-2, with D unclear. Germline V gene sequence: CDR1 LGHNA, CDR2 YNFKEQ. The CDR3 spans 15 residues. V was cut by 0 bases and J by 0 bases, with 3 bases left in between. The CDR3 bases are TGTGCCAGCAGCCAAGATAGCTCTGGGGCCAACGTCCTGACTTTC. It codes for CASSQDSSGANVLTF.

This CDR3 reads CATSRGQVYQETQYF. The CDR3 region has the DNA TGTGCCACCAGCAGAGGCCAGGTTTACCAAGAGACCCAGTACTTC. The chain combines TRBV15 with TRBJ2-5; D is unresolved. The V end lost 1 base, the J end lost 0 bases, and 9 bases lay between the germline ends. Germline CDR1 reads LNHNV; CDR2 reads YYDKDF (reference sequence). The CDR3 covers 15 residues.

The chain has TRBV11-2 and TRBJ2-1; perhaps TRBD2 as D (6 bases). Germline CDR1 reads SGHAT; CDR2 reads FQNNGV. The CDR3 is made up of 15 amino acids. Trimming left V 5 bases short and J 7 bases short, with 18 bases between. DNA of the CDR3: TGTGCCAGCAGCCCCAATGGCGGGGTCGTTAATGAGCAGTTCTTC. It is translated as CASSPNGGVVNEQFF.

V gene TRBV5-1 combines with J gene TRBJ2-1; TRBD1 matches 8 bases. The CDR3 spans 15 residues. V lost 4 bases and J lost 2; bases outside the gene matches: 5. The V gene's germline CDR1 is SGHRS and CDR2 YFSETQ. The chain's CDR3 is CASSRGQATYNEQFF. The DNA for the CDR3 is TGCGCCAGCAGCCGGGGACAGGCTACCTACAATGAGCAGTTCTTC.

The chain joins TRBV25-1 to TRBJ1-5; D not resolved. The CDR3 runs 13 residues. V lost 4 bases to trimming and J lost 10 bases, with 14 bases between them. CDR1 and CDR2 from the germline V gene are MGHDK and SYGVNS. The CDR3 is CASSGSGIKPQHF. In nucleotides, the CDR3 is TGTGCCAGCAGTGGCTCCGGGATAAAACCCCAGCATTTT.

The rearrangement uses TRBV7-9 and TRBJ1-1; 8 positions agree with TRBD1. This CDR3 is built from 14 residues. V was clipped by 3 bases and J by 6 bases; unmatched bases: 6. CDR1 is SEHNR, CDR2 FQNEAQ, per germline (reference sequence). The CDR3 loop is CASSLTGVVPEAFF. In nucleotides, the CDR3 is TGTGCCAGCAGCTTGACAGGGGTGGTCCCTGAAGCTTTCTTT.

V gene TRBV7-3 combines with J gene TRBJ2-1; D possibly corresponds to TRBD2 (6 bases). The germline V and J ends were trimmed by 4 bases and 7 bases, with 20 bases remaining between them. Germline CDR1 and CDR2: SGHTA and FQGTGA. The CDR3 is 16 residues long. In nucleotides, the CDR3 is TGTGCCAGCAGCTCGGGACTCCTCTCTCCCCAAAATGAGCAGTTCTTC. Protein: CASSSGLLSPQNEQFF.